Here is one T cell receptor beta chain with its context. The data are from a study of blood T cell repertoires in COVID-19. About the research overall: Sources were T cells, B-cell-depleted T cells, or PBMCs; the material itself was cDNA or gDNA.

Data came from immunoSEQ multiplex PCR; TCRdb stores just in-frame clones and leaves some out. The profile covers 300,000 to 450,000 clones, with around nine tenths appearing a single time and around 3% taken by the ten largest. Germline lookup yields CDR1 MNHEY and CDR2 SVGAGI. CDR3 length: 14 amino acids. Trimming removed 4 bases at V and 1 base at J, with 11 bases between. The chain links TRBV6-5 to TRBJ2-7; D might be TRBD1 (6 bases). The specimen sequenced was peripheral blood. The TCR sequence derives from a human donor in a cohort sampled during active COVID-19. Here the CDR3 reads CASSSAGTSYEQYF. The CDR3 DNA sequence: TGTGCCAGCAGTTCTGCCGGGACATCCTACGAGCAGTACTTC.